One and the same sample provided the 27 T cell receptor beta chains below, sequenced in a study of molecular identifiers for immune sequencing clone quantification. One entry per CDR3 protein, called by TCRdb with MiXCR from the PCR reads. The data contain under 350,000 distinct CDR3 sequences, 24% of them singletons. The sequencing input was naive CD8+ T cells from blood, with Jurkat cell RNA spiked in. Subset defined: FACS-sorted CD8+CD4-CCR7+CD45RA+ naive T cells. The origin of the receptors is a human donor in good health. Some libraries in this study had Jurkat cell RNA spiked in.

This clonotype was counted many times. The chain carries TRBV12-3 or TRBV12-4 and TRBJ2-5; 10 bases fit TRBD1. With V trimmed by 5 bases and J by 4 bases, 13 bases remained unmatched. The CDR3 totals 17 residues. The CDR3 reads CASSHEPGQGTPETQYF. In nucleotides, the CDR3 is TGTGCCAGCAGTCACGAACCGGGACAGGGGACCCCAGAGACCCAGTACTTC.

In its sample, this clonotype was seen a few times. The chain links TRBV4-3 to TRBJ2-3; D gene unclear. Trimming shortened V by 0 bases and J by 4 bases, and 8 bases separated the two germline ends. This CDR3 spans 14 amino acids. From germline, CDR1 is LGHNA and CDR2 YSLEER. The DNA of the CDR3 is TGCGCCAGCAGCCAAGACAATTGGGCAGATACGCAGTATTTT. Its translation is CASSQDNWADTQYF.

The chain joins TRBV12-5 to TRBJ1-1; tentative D call: TRBD1 (6 bases). Germline CDR1 is LGHNT and CDR2 is FRNRAP. Trimming cost V 5 bases and J 0 bases, with 10 bases left between them. The CDR3 has 14 residues. The DNA of the CDR3 is TGTGCTAGTGGTATAACAGGGCTGAACACTGAAGCTTTCTTT. As protein: CASGITGLNTEAFF. The full variable domain, in which reference TRBV12-5 and TRBJ1-1 provide the parts outside the CDR3, is DARVTQTPRHKVTEMGQEVTMRCQPILGHNTVFWYRQTMMQGLELLAYFRNRAPLDDSGMPKDRFSAEMPDATLATLKIQPSEPRDSAVYFCASGITGLNTEAFFGQGTRLTVV.

This clonotype was seen repeatedly, ten times or more. The chain links TRBV15 to TRBJ1-5; D ambiguous. The CDR3 has 15 residues. V lost 0 bases and J 2 bases, leaving 8 bases between the germline ends. Germline V gene data show CDR1 as LNHNV and CDR2 as YYDKDF (reference sequence). CDR3 nucleotide sequence: TGTGCCACCAGCAGAGATTATCAAGGCAATCAGCCCCAGCATTTT. Amino acid sequence: CATSRDYQGNQPQHF.

The V call is TRBV6-2 or TRBV6-3, the J call TRBJ2-7; D may be TRBD1 or TRBD2 (5 bases each). Germline V gene data show CDR1 as MNHEY and CDR2 as SVGEGT. CDR3 length: 14 amino acids. Trimming cost V 6 bases and J 0 bases, with 12 bases left between them. The CDR3 reads CASSRGRFSYEQYF. DNA of the CDR3: TGTGCCAGCAGCCGGGGCAGATTCTCCTACGAGCAGTACTTC.

This clonotype was observed a few times. This chain links TRBV20-1 with TRBJ1-6; no definite D call. Trimming cost V 0 bases and J 2 bases, with 11 bases left between them. The germline gives CDR1 DFQATT, CDR2 SNEGSKA (reference sequence). The CDR3 totals 16 residues. The CDR3 reads CSARDKSGTYNSPLHF. Written as DNA, the CDR3 is TGCAGTGCTAGAGATAAGTCAGGCACCTATAATTCACCCCTCCACTTT.

In DNA form, the CDR3 reads TGTGCCAGCAGTTTATGGCCAGCGGGGGAGGTCGCAGCTACGCAGTATTTT. Protein sequence: CASSLWPAGEVAATQYF. V gene TRBV27 combines with J gene TRBJ2-3; 8 nucleotides line up with TRBD2. The CDR3 length is 17 residues. Trimming cost V 1 base and J 8 bases; bases outside gene matches: 14. CDR1 is MNHEY, CDR2 SMNVEV, per germline (reference sequence).

Here the CDR3 DNA reads TGCAGTGCTAGAGTTTGGGAGCGGAGGGGAGATACGCAGTATTTT. Translation gives CSARVWERRGDTQYF. The chain combines TRBV20-1 with TRBJ2-3; possible D gene TRBD2, 6 bases. Deletions cut 1 base from V and 5 bases from J, with 16 bases between. Germline loops: CDR1 DFQATT, CDR2 SNEGSKA (reference sequence). This CDR3 has 15 residues.

This clonotype was counted at least ten times. DNA for the CDR3: TGCAGCGTTGAAGACCCAAAACAGGGGTTTACCACTGAAGCTTTCTTT. Protein product: CSVEDPKQGFTTEAFF. The chain carries TRBV29-1 and TRBJ1-1; 7 bases are a match to TRBD1. Trimming took 0 bases from V and 4 from J; bases not matched to a gene: 11. Looked up from germline, CDR1 is SQVTM and CDR2 is ANQGSEA. The CDR3 length is 16 residues.

The chain combines TRBV5-1 with TRBJ1-1; TRBD1 might be the D (5 bases). The CDR3 has 17 amino acids. V lost 4 bases, J lost 1 base, and 20 bases lay in between. CDR1 and CDR2 (germline): SGHRS, YFSETQ. The CDR3 DNA reads TGCGCCAGCAGCCCTTTTTTCAGGGAAACGGAGAACACTGAAGCTTTCTTT. It is translated as CASSPFFRETENTEAFF.

This clonotype was counted between two and nine times. The J gene is TRBJ2-7, the V gene TRBV6-2 or TRBV6-3; D is uncertain. V lost 8 bases and J lost 5, with 19 bases in between. The CDR3 runs 14 residues. CDR1 is MNHEY and CDR2 is SVGEGT in the germline V gene. The CDR3 sequence: CASVVLPSGHEQYF. The CDR3 region has the DNA TGTGCCAGCGTGGTCCTACCCTCGGGCCACGAGCAGTACTTC.

For this clonotype: A read error may explain this, as a much larger clone is one base away. The genes are TRBV7-6 and TRBJ1-3, with unresolved D. The germline gives CDR1 SGHVS, CDR2 FNYEAQ. Trimming took 5 bases from V and 5 from J, leaving 16 bases between them. This CDR3 region has 15 residues. The DNA for the CDR3 is TGTGCCAGCAGCGACGGACTGATATCTAGAAACACCATATATTTT. Protein: CASSDGLISRNTIYF.

This clonotype showed up many times. The CDR3 protein is CASSPNRDRGLWEQYF. CDR3 DNA sequence: TGTGCCAGCAGCCCAAACCGGGACAGGGGCCTTTGGGAGCAGTACTTC. This chain links TRBV7-2 with TRBJ2-7; 10 bases match TRBD1. J lost 7 bases, V lost 5 bases, and 14 bases had no gene match. The CDR3 runs 16 residues. CDR1 is SGHTA, CDR2 FQGNSA, per germline.

A few counts support this clonotype. This chain uses TRBV6-5 with TRBJ2-5; 8 positions agree with TRBD1. This CDR3 region has 14 residues. Germline V CDR1 and CDR2: MNHEY, SVGAGI. V lost 6 bases and J lost 5; bases outside the gene matches: 8. The CDR3 protein is CASSRGQGTETQYF. CDR3 in DNA: TGTGCCAGCAGCAGAGGACAGGGTACCGAGACCCAGTACTTC.

This clonotype is a singleton in its sample. A much larger clone lies one base from this, so it may be a read error. The V gene is TRBV20-1, the J gene TRBJ2-7; D ambiguous. CDR1 is DFQATT, CDR2 SNEGSKA, per germline (reference sequence). The CDR3 is 15 amino acids. V was cut by 3 bases and J by 4 bases, with 19 bases left in between. In DNA form, the CDR3 reads TGCAGTGCTAGTGGGTTCGTACATGTGGGGTACGAGCAGTACTTC. Its translation is CSASGFVHVGYEQYF.

This clonotype was observed at least ten times. The chain combines TRBV4-3 with TRBJ2-5, with D hard to call. The length of the CDR3 is 15 residues. V shed 2 bases and J shed 0 bases, with 10 bases lying between them. Germline CDR1 and CDR2: LGHNA and YSLEER. CDR3 bases: TGCGCCAGCAGCCAATTTGAGACGTACCAAGAGACCCAGTACTTC. Encoded protein: CASSQFETYQETQYF.

This chain joins TRBV6-2 or TRBV6-3 and TRBJ1-1; a weak D match, TRBD1 (5 bases). In germline, CDR1 is MNHEY, CDR2 SVGEGT. The V gene lost 6 bases and the J gene lost 6 bases, with 11 bases spanning the gap. CDR3 length equals 12 residues. CDR3 sequence reads: CASRPLGPEAFF. In nucleotides, the CDR3 is TGTGCCAGCAGACCTTTGGGGCCTGAAGCTTTCTTT.

This chain connects TRBV12-3 or TRBV12-4 to TRBJ2-7; TRBD1 is a possible D gene (6 bases). With 4 bases removed from V and 7 bases from J, the gap between germline ends came to 8 bases. The CDR3 consists of 11 residues. The chain's CDR3 is CASSSDSEQYF. The CDR3 DNA is TGTGCCAGCAGTTCGGACAGTGAGCAGTACTTC.

Details on this clonotype: This sequence may be a read error, since a much larger clone differs from it by one base. This chain's CDR3 is CATSRRRYQGTQYF. CDR3 sequence (DNA): TGTGCCACCAGCAGAAGGCGGTACCAAGGGACCCAGTACTTC. This chain joins TRBV15 and TRBJ2-5; the D is unclear. In germline, CDR1 is LNHNV, CDR2 YYDKDF (reference sequence). CDR3 length equals 14 residues.

This clonotype was recorded a few times. The junction does not match germline at one end; this may be a read error. The V call is TRBV29-1, the J call TRBJ2-5; 9 bases line up with TRBD1. This CDR3 has 15 amino acids. Germline CDR1 and CDR2: SQVTM and ANQGSEA. The DNA of the CDR3 is TGCAGCGTTGTGGGGGGGACAGGGAGGGCAGAGACCCGGTACTTC. This gives the protein CSVVGGTGRAETRYF.

In its sample, this clonotype was seen a few times. V and J are TRBV29-1 and TRBJ1-2; no firm D call. Between the trimmed V and J ends, which lost 3 bases and 2 bases, there was a span of 16 bases. Per germline, CDR1 SQVTM and CDR2 ANQGSEA. The CDR3 covers 15 residues. The CDR3 DNA is TGCAGCGTTGACCCGAGACCGAACCAAAACTATGGCTACACCTTC. Amino acids: CSVDPRPNQNYGYTF. The full variable domain, rest sourced from reference TRBV29-1 and TRBJ1-2, is SAVISQKPSRDICQRGTSLTIQCQVDSQVTMMFWYRQQPGQSLTLIATANQGSEATYESGFVIDKFPISRPNLTFSTLTVSNMSPEDSSIYLCSVDPRPNQNYGYTFGSGTRLTVV.

The J gene is TRBJ2-7, the V gene TRBV6-2 or TRBV6-3; D ambiguous. The CDR3 consists of 13 residues. V lost 2 bases, J lost 4 bases, and 9 bases lay in between. Per the germline V gene, CDR1 is MNHEY and CDR2 is SVGEGT. The chain's CDR3 is CASSYAGEYEQYF. The CDR3 region has the DNA TGTGCCAGCAGTTACGCCGGTGAGTACGAGCAGTACTTC.

Here the CDR3 DNA reads TGTGCCAGCAGCCAAGCGGCGGCCCACATCGATACGCAGTATTTT. Translated, it gives CASSQAAAHIDTQYF. This chain links TRBV3-1 with TRBJ2-3; D gene ambiguous. The CDR3 length is 15 residues. Deletions cut 1 base from V and 6 bases from J, with 14 bases between. CDR1 LGHDT and CDR2 YNNKEL come from the germline V gene (reference sequence).

This clonotype was seen at least ten times. This chain links TRBV15 with TRBJ2-3; D is unclear. The CDR3 sequence is 13 residues long. Germline CDR1 reads LNHNV; CDR2 reads YYDKDF (reference sequence). The V end lost 0 bases, the J end lost 7 bases, and 8 bases lay between the germline ends. DNA of the CDR3: TGTGCCACCAGCAGAGATAATGCCCATACGCAGTATTTT. Translating it yields CATSRDNAHTQYF.

This clonotype has at least ten counts. The chain carries TRBV19 and TRBJ2-3, with TRBD1 as a possible D gene (5 bases). The CDR3 consists of 14 residues. Germline loops: CDR1 LNHDA, CDR2 SQIVND (reference sequence). Trimming cost V 8 bases and J 5 bases, with 17 bases left between them. CDR3 coding DNA: TGTGCCAGTCGGCCCAGGGAAGTGTTAGATACGCAGTATTTT. Amino acids: CASRPREVLDTQYF. The whole variable domain, filled in from reference TRBV19 and TRBJ2-3, reads DGGITQSPKYLFRKEGQNVTLSCEQNLNHDAMYWYRQDPGQGLRLIYYSQIVNDFQKGDIAEGYSVSREKKESFPLTVTSAQKNPTAFYLCASRPREVLDTQYFGPGTRLTVL.

Of note for this clonotype: A much larger clone differs from this one at a single base, so this may be a read error. This chain links TRBV27 with TRBJ1-2; D gene unclear. The germline gives CDR1 MNHEY, CDR2 SMNVEV (reference sequence). Trimming cost V 3 bases and J 3 bases, with 8 bases left between them. The CDR3 sequence is 13 residues long. Here the CDR3 reads CASSFNSDYGYTF. Here the CDR3 DNA reads TGTGCCAGCAGTTTTAACAGCGACTATGGCTACACCTTC.

Regarding this clonotype: A much larger clone differs by one base, so this may be a read error. The chain links TRBV9 to TRBJ2-7; 10 bases align to TRBD1. Germline-derived CDR1 and CDR2 are SGDLS and YYNGEE. With 3 bases clipped from V and 4 bases from J, the junction kept 1 base outside the gene matches. The CDR3 has 13 residues. CDR3 amino acids: CASSGGQGYEQYF. As DNA, the CDR3 is TGTGCCAGCAGCGGGGGACAGGGGTACGAGCAGTACTTC. Full variable domain (outside the CDR3, taken from reference TRBV9 and TRBJ2-7): DSGVTQTPKHLITATGQRVTLRCSPRSGDLSVYWYQQSLDQGLQFLIQYYNGEERAKGNILERFSAQQFPDLHSELNLSSLELGDSALYFCASSGGQGYEQYFGPGTRLTVT.